Below, 9 T cell receptor beta chains from the same sample are listed, as sequenced in a study of sequential checkpoint blockade in melanoma. Treatment given: randomized to nivolumab then ipilimumab (arm A) or the reverse (arm B). Sequencing was performed with immunoSEQ multiplex PCR; in TCRdb, only in-frame clones are kept and a portion is missing. The sample lists about 37,000 clones; 32% were seen once. The source was tumor tissue (inferred from file names), collected from a patient given nivolumab and ipilimumab in sequence. These receptors were obtained from a human donor with melanoma.

In its sample, this clone was seen a few times. The rearrangement links TRBV10-3 to TRBJ2-7, with D unresolved. This CDR3 is 13 amino acids long. V lost 0 bases to trimming and J lost 7 bases, with 10 bases between them. Germline CDR1 is ENHRY and CDR2 is SYGVKD. The CDR3 region has the DNA TGTGCCATCAGTGAGTCGATGTTACGGGAGCAGTACTTC. It yields the protein CAISESMLREQYF.

V and J are TRBV6-8 and TRBJ2-6; 9 bases are shared with TRBD2. The length of the CDR3 is 19 residues. The germline gives CDR1 MNHGY, CDR2 SAAAGT. Trimming cost V 0 bases and J 0 bases; bases outside gene matches: 6. CDR3 nucleotides: TGTGCCAGCAGTTACTCTCGCGGGGGGGTCCCCTCTGGGGCCAACGTCCTGACTTTC. Translation: CASSYSRGGVPSGANVLTF.

This clone was seen a handful of times. The chain is built from TRBV11-3 and TRBJ2-1; 14 nucleotides align to TRBD2. The germline V gene has CDR1 SGHNT and CDR2 YENEEA. This CDR3 contains 18 residues. V lost 5 bases and J lost 7; bases outside the gene matches: 13. CDR3 bases: TGTGCCAGCAGCCGAACCGTAGGACTAGCGGGAGGTTGGAATGAGCAGTTCTTC. Translation gives CASSRTVGLAGGWNEQFF.

In this sample, this clone turned up a few times. This chain uses TRBV12-5 with TRBJ1-6, with 8 bases matching TRBD1. The germline V gene encodes CDR1 LGHNT and CDR2 FRNRAP. The CDR3 has 12 amino acids. The CDR3 loop reads CASDRGNSPLHF. The CDR3 DNA follows: TGTGCCAGCGACAGGGGTAATTCACCCCTCCACTTT.

This clone was found a few times. The CDR3 DNA is TGTGCCAGCAGTTACTCGGGACAGTCGTCTGGAAACACCATATATTTT. It codes for CASSYSGQSSGNTIYF. V and J are TRBV6-8 and TRBJ1-3; 7 bases are shared with TRBD1. V lost 0 bases and J lost 1; bases outside the gene matches: 3. CDR1 MNHGY and CDR2 SAAAGT come from the germline V gene. The length of the CDR3 is 16 residues.

This clone was seen a handful of times. V is TRBV11-3 and J is TRBJ1-5, with TRBD1 matching over 9 bases. The germline CDR1 and CDR2 sequences are SGHNT and YENEEA. The CDR3 spans 16 residues. V lost 2 bases and J lost 5; bases outside the gene matches: 7. The CDR3 region is CASSLTGTGRDQPQHF. CDR3 coding DNA: TGTGCCAGCAGCTTAACCGGGACAGGGAGGGATCAGCCCCAGCATTTT.

The chain has TRBV28 and TRBJ1-2; no clear D. The CDR3 spans 14 residues. CDR1 is MDHEN and CDR2 is SYDVKM in the germline V gene. Trimming took 3 bases from V and 4 from J, leaving 12 bases between them. This chain's CDR3 is CASSFSGGFYGYTF. CDR3 DNA sequence: TGTGCCAGCAGTTTTTCGGGCGGATTCTATGGCTACACCTTC.

This clone was counted between two and nine times. V is TRBV6-8 and J is TRBJ1-1; D is perhaps TRBD1 (5 bases). V was shortened by 5 bases and J by 7 bases, with 14 bases between the two germline ends. This CDR3 is built from 13 residues. Germline V gene sequence: CDR1 MNHGY, CDR2 SAAAGT. Here the CDR3 DNA reads TGTGCCAGCAGTGCAGACCGGGGCCTTGAAGCTTTCTTT. Its translation: CASSADRGLEAFF.

V usage is TRBV6-8 and J usage is TRBJ1-1; D may be TRBD1 (5 bases). The CDR3 runs 17 residues. Germline V gene data show CDR1 as MNHGY and CDR2 as SAAAGT. V lost 2 bases, J lost 5 bases, and 21 bases lay in between. CDR3 in amino acids: CASSYIIVDSSGTEAFF. CDR3 coding DNA: TGTGCCAGCAGTTACATTATTGTCGACAGTTCTGGTACTGAAGCTTTCTTT.